This passage covers 14 T cell receptor beta chains from one sample sequenced in a study of graft-versus-host responses after intestinal transplantation. Sequencing used immunoSEQ multiplex PCR; TCRdb keeps in-frame clones, though not all of them. The repertoire includes just over 70,000 clones, about 87% of them detected once, and nearly 0.4% sits in the top ten. The antigens for these receptors are not known. This sample comprised unstimulated CD4+ T cells sorted from spleen or lymph node cells, obtained before transplant. All receptors derive from a human donor who was the organ donor for an intestinal transplant.

The rearrangement joins TRBV5-1 to TRBJ1-4; D possibly corresponds to TRBD1 (5 bases). CDR3 length: 15 amino acids. V was shortened by 4 bases and J by 3 bases, with 13 bases between the two germline ends. CDR1 SGHRS and CDR2 YFSETQ come from the germline V gene. CDR3 DNA: TGCGCCAGCAGCGCGGGCGGGGCCTCTAATGAAAAACTGTTTTTT. Translated, it gives CASSAGGASNEKLFF.

The V and J genes are TRBV5-6 and TRBJ1-5; 8 positions agree with TRBD1. The length of the CDR3 is 15 residues. V was pared by 2 bases and J by 3 bases, with 4 bases of the junction left unmatched. Germline V gene sequence: CDR1 SGHDT, CDR2 YYEEEE. The CDR3 is CASSFGTGTNQPQHF. The DNA for the CDR3 is TGTGCCAGCAGCTTCGGGACAGGTACCAATCAGCCCCAGCATTTT.

This sequence joins TRBV12-5 and TRBJ1-1; TRBD1 is a possible D gene (5 bases). Trimming took off 6 bases at V and 4 bases at J, with 12 bases between the two ends. The CDR3 sequence is 13 residues long. Germline V gene lookup returns CDR1 LGHNT and CDR2 FRNRAP. The CDR3 here is CASGQGLLTEAFF. DNA of the CDR3: TGTGCTAGTGGCCAGGGACTGCTCACTGAAGCTTTCTTT. The whole variable domain, remainder taken from reference TRBV12-5 and TRBJ1-1, is DARVTQTPRHKVTEMGQEVTMRCQPILGHNTVFWYRQTMMQGLELLAYFRNRAPLDDSGMPKDRFSAEMPDATLATLKIQPSEPRDSAVYFCASGQGLLTEAFFGQGTRLTVV.

The rearrangement links TRBV6-1 to TRBJ2-5, with D perhaps matching TRBD1 (5 bases). The germline gives CDR1 MNHNS, CDR2 SASEGT. The CDR3 sequence is 15 residues long. Trimming took off 6 bases at V and 5 bases at J, with 19 bases between the two ends. As DNA, the CDR3 is TGTGCCAGCAGCCAGGGCGGACCCAACGGGGAGACCCAGTACTTC. Protein: CASSQGGPNGETQYF.

The V call is TRBV28, the J call TRBJ2-7, with 10 bases fitting TRBD1. The CDR3 has 13 residues. The J segment lost 4 bases and the V segment lost 6 bases, leaving 3 bases of the junction unmatched. In germline, CDR1 is MDHEN, CDR2 SYDVKM. Written as DNA, the CDR3 is TGTGCCAGCAGGAGGACAGGGGGGTACGAGCAGTACGTC. Encoded protein: CASRRTGGYEQYV.

This rearrangement joins TRBV28 to TRBJ1-3; the D gene is possibly TRBD1 (6 bases). V lost 4 bases to trimming and J lost 0 bases, with 19 bases between them. The CDR3 sequence is 18 residues long. Germline-derived CDR1 and CDR2 are MDHEN and SYDVKM. CDR3 amino acids: CASSSEGDRTYSGNTIYF. The CDR3 bases are TGTGCCAGCAGTTCCGAAGGAGACAGGACTTACTCTGGAAACACCATATATTTT. Drawing the rest from reference TRBV28 and TRBJ1-3, the complete variable domain is DVKVTQSSRYLVKRTGEKVFLECVQDMDHENMFWYRQDPGLGLRLIYFSYDVKMKEKGDIPEGYSVSREKKERFSLILESASTNQTSMYLCASSSEGDRTYSGNTIYFGEGSWLTVV.

The chain couples TRBV19 to TRBJ1-1; possibly TRBD1 for D (6 bases). The length of the CDR3 is 15 residues. Germline lookup yields CDR1 LNHDA and CDR2 SQIVND (reference sequence). V was shortened by 5 bases and J by 3 bases, with 16 bases between the two germline ends. The CDR3 loop is CASSVRGGTDTEAFF. As DNA, the CDR3 is TGTGCCAGTAGTGTTAGAGGGGGTACGGACACTGAAGCTTTCTTT.

The chain recombines TRBV5-1 with TRBJ2-2; 10 bases are shared with TRBD2. Germline loops: CDR1 SGHRS, CDR2 YFSETQ. V trimming: 4 bases; J trimming: 4 bases; junction bases outside the gene matches: 10. The CDR3 is made up of 17 amino acids. The CDR3: CASSPSGGAGRTGELFF. The CDR3 nucleotides are TGCGCCAGCAGCCCGAGCGGGGGGGCCGGCCGCACCGGGGAGCTGTTTTTT.

This clone was picked up a small number of times. The V call is TRBV4-2, the J call TRBJ2-3; 7 nucleotides match TRBD2. The trim removed 0 bases at V and 1 base at J, leaving 7 bases unmatched. The CDR3 contains 17 residues. In germline, CDR1 is LGHNA, CDR2 YNFKEQ. CDR3 coding DNA: TGTGCCAGCAGCCAAGATTTGGTGGGGGGGGGCACAGATACGCAGTATTTT. Its protein is CASSQDLVGGGTDTQYF.

V and J are TRBV19 and TRBJ2-1, with 11 bases that match TRBD2. Germline V CDR1 and CDR2: LNHDA, SQIVND (reference sequence). V lost 3 bases and J lost 7; bases outside the gene matches: 5. This CDR3 spans 15 amino acids. CDR3 amino acids: CASSILAGGKNEQFF. The CDR3, as DNA: TGTGCCAGTAGTATTCTAGCGGGGGGTAAGAATGAGCAGTTCTTC.

This chain links TRBV12-2 with TRBJ2-7; the table gives TRBD2 as D, unverified against the DNA. TRBV12-2 is tagged as a pseudogene. The CDR3 is 20 amino acids. CDR3 protein: CASRLDSEPAESGYSYEQYV. CDR3 nucleotides: TGTGCAAGTCGCTTAGATTCCGAGCCGGCCGAAAGCGGGTACTCCTACGAGCAGTACGTC.

The V call is TRBV30, the J call TRBJ1-1; D remains ambiguous. CDR3 length: 13 residues. Trimming cost V 3 bases and J 4 bases, with 12 bases left between them. Germline values: CDR1 GTSNPN, CDR2 SVGIG (reference sequence). For the CDR3, the DNA is TGTGCCTGGAGGGATGAGCGAGCCACTGAAGCTTTCTTT. This codes for CAWRDERATEAFF.

The chain uses TRBV6-6 and TRBJ2-2; 11 nucleotides match TRBD1. After removal of 5 bases from V and 7 bases from J, the junction contained 6 bases not matched to a gene. Germline values: CDR1 MNHNY, CDR2 SVGAGI (reference sequence). This CDR3 spans 15 amino acids. The CDR3 reads CASSTRTGGFGELFF. Here the CDR3 DNA reads TGTGCCAGCAGTACTAGGACAGGGGGCTTCGGGGAGCTGTTTTTT.

The chain has TRBV21-1 and TRBJ1-2; TRBD1 reflects the table's D call only, with no check against the DNA. TRBV21-1 is labeled a pseudogene. The CDR3 loop spans 13 amino acids. The CDR3 sequence: CASSKGTRNGYTF. CDR3 bases: TGTGCCAGCAGCAAAGGAACCAGAAATGGCTACACCTTC.